The 30 T cell receptor beta chains presented below share a single source sample, sequenced in a study of shared clonotypes between healthy human individuals. Sequencing used immunoSEQ multiplex PCR; TCRdb keeps in-frame clones, though not all of them. The sample contains approximately 2.5 million clones, 80% to 95% of which appear only once. Sequencing was performed on naive CD4+ T cells from PBMCs. Subset denoted: CD45RA+ positively selected. These receptors were collected from a man aged 18 to 30 in good health. Some clones in this sample may be carry-over from other donors' samples.

The chain is built from TRBV7-2 and TRBJ2-7; tentatively, D is TRBD1 (5 bases). CDR3 size: 14 residues. The V end was cut by 5 bases, the J end by 3 bases, with 14 bases between. The germline CDR1 and CDR2 sequences are SGHTA and FQGNSA. The CDR3 here is CASSTYQQVYEQYF. For the CDR3, the DNA is TGTGCCAGCAGCACCTACCAACAGGTCTACGAGCAGTACTTC. The full variable domain, completed using reference TRBV7-2 and TRBJ2-7, is GAGVSQSPSNKVTEKGKDVELRCDPISGHTALYWYRQSLGQGLEFLIYFQGNSAPDKSGLPSDRFSAERTGGSVSTLTIQRTQQEDSAVYLCASSTYQQVYEQYFGPGTRLTVT.

The chain is built from TRBV18 and TRBJ2-1; D perhaps matches TRBD1 (6 bases). Per the germline V gene, CDR1 is KGHSH and CDR2 is LQKENI. The V gene lost 6 bases and the J gene lost 0 bases, with 15 bases spanning the gap. This CDR3 region has 16 residues. The CDR3 here is CASSTRQADSYNEQFF. The CDR3, as DNA: TGTGCCAGCTCCACCCGACAGGCCGACTCCTACAATGAGCAGTTCTTC.

This clone was observed a single time. J is TRBJ2-7 and V is TRBV11-2; TRBD2 matches 8 bases. V lost 5 bases and J lost 2; bases outside the gene matches: 11. CDR1 is SGHAT, CDR2 FQNNGV, per germline. The CDR3 sequence is 16 residues long. The CDR3 DNA reads as TGTGCCAGCAGCCCCTCTCGGACTAGCACACCCTACGAGCAGTACTTC. It encodes CASSPSRTSTPYEQYF.

The chain uses TRBV28 and TRBJ2-1, with D unclear. The CDR3 covers 15 residues. V shed 9 bases and J shed 0 bases, with 15 bases lying between them. Germline assignment: CDR1 MDHEN and CDR2 SYDVKM. The CDR3 coding sequence is TGTGCCAGTTTTAGCCCGTTGAGCTCCTACAATGAGCAGTTCTTC. As protein: CASFSPLSSYNEQFF.

The gene calls are TRBV7-9 and TRBJ1-1; D ambiguous. CDR3 size: 13 residues. Germline V gene sequence: CDR1 SEHNR, CDR2 FQNEAQ (reference sequence). The V end lost 2 bases, the J end lost 5 bases, and 9 bases lay between the germline ends. In DNA form, the CDR3 reads TGTGCCAGCAGCTTACTTCTAGTTACTGAAGCTTTCTTT. This encodes CASSLLLVTEAFF.

This chain uses TRBV19 with TRBJ1-1, with D possibly matching TRBD1 (6 bases). The CDR3 is 13 amino acids. Between the trimmed V and J ends, which lost 8 bases and 0 bases, there was a span of 10 bases. Germline V gene lookup returns CDR1 LNHDA and CDR2 SQIVND (reference sequence). CDR3 in DNA: TGTGCCAGTGGTTACAGGGTGAACACTGAAGCTTTCTTT. Its protein is CASGYRVNTEAFF. The full variable domain, completed using reference TRBV19 and TRBJ1-1, is DGGITQSPKYLFRKEGQNVTLSCEQNLNHDAMYWYRQDPGQGLRLIYYSQIVNDFQKGDIAEGYSVSREKKESFPLTVTSAQKNPTAFYLCASGYRVNTEAFFGQGTRLTVV.

V is TRBV19 and J is TRBJ2-5; 7 bases are shared with TRBD2. Germline CDR1 and CDR2: LNHDA and SQIVND (reference sequence). The CDR3 consists of 17 residues. V was clipped by 3 bases and J by 5 bases; unmatched bases: 15. As DNA, the CDR3 is TGTGCCAGTAGTATTTTGGGAGCGGGGAGTGTTTGGGAGACCCAGTACTTC. This sequence encodes CASSILGAGSVWETQYF.

The rearrangement uses TRBV10-1 and TRBJ2-1; TRBD1 matches at 7 bases. This CDR3 is 16 amino acids long. V lost 3 bases to trimming and J lost 2 bases; unmatched junction nucleotides: 7. Germline V gene sequence: CDR1 WNHNN, CDR2 SYGVQD (reference sequence). The CDR3 spells CASSDYGTAAYNEQFF. CDR3 nucleotides: TGCGCCAGCAGTGATTACGGGACAGCAGCCTACAATGAGCAGTTCTTC.

This chain uses TRBV27 with TRBJ2-7, with D perhaps TRBD1 (6 bases). The ends were cut back, 5 bases at V and 2 bases at J, with 10 bases in the middle. This CDR3 has 13 amino acids. Germline values: CDR1 MNHEY, CDR2 SMNVEV (reference sequence). CDR3 bases: TGTGCCAGCAGTCCGGACAGCACCTACGAGCAGTACTTC. Protein: CASSPDSTYEQYF.

The chain couples TRBV7-2 to TRBJ2-5; D call uncertain. Per the germline V gene, CDR1 is SGHTA and CDR2 is FQGNSA. The CDR3 length is 14 residues. Deletions cut 3 bases from V and 7 bases from J, with 15 bases between. The CDR3 nucleotides read TGTGCCAGCAGCTTTCAAGGGCCATATGGGACCCAGTACTTC. Translated, it gives CASSFQGPYGTQYF.

This clone was recorded once. This chain uses TRBV28 with TRBJ2-7; TRBD1 is a possible D gene (8 bases). The CDR3 loop spans 15 amino acids. Germline loops: CDR1 MDHEN, CDR2 SYDVKM. V shed 10 bases and J shed 4 bases, with 23 bases lying between them. DNA of the CDR3: TGTGCCACCCAGGGGGCAGGGCTAGCGGTATACGAGCAGTACTTC. It is translated as CATQGAGLAVYEQYF.

This chain links TRBV7-8 with TRBJ1-1; a weak D match, TRBD1 (5 bases). Germline V lookup: CDR1 SGHVS, CDR2 FQNEAQ. There are 16 residues in the CDR3. Trimming removed 1 base from V and 4 bases from J, with 16 bases in between. Written as DNA, the CDR3 is TGTGCCAGCAGCTTAGGGGTTCCAGGGATGGGCACTGAAGCTTTCTTT. This translates into CASSLGVPGMGTEAFF.

This clone appeared a few times. CDR3 DNA sequence: TGTGCCAGCAGTGAACAGGTTAGCAATCAGCCCCAGCATTTT. As protein: CASSEQVSNQPQHF. The V gene is TRBV6-1, the J gene TRBJ1-5; D gene unclear. V gave up 2 bases and J gave up 0 bases, with 5 bases separating them. This CDR3 has 14 residues. The germline gives CDR1 MNHNS, CDR2 SASEGT.

The J gene is TRBJ2-5, the V gene TRBV5-1, with unresolved D. Trimming removed 4 bases from V and 1 base from J, with 14 bases in between. This CDR3 comprises 15 residues. Germline assignment: CDR1 SGHRS and CDR2 YFSETQ. The CDR3 protein is CASSGGRFTQETQYF. The CDR3 coding sequence is TGCGCCAGCAGCGGCGGACGATTCACCCAAGAGACCCAGTACTTC.

V usage is TRBV7-3 and J usage is TRBJ2-6; the match to TRBD1 covers 8 bases. The CDR3 spans 16 residues. Germline CDR1 SGHTA, CDR2 FQGTGA. The V and J ends lost 5 bases and 0 bases, in that order; junction bases with no gene match: 3. Written as DNA, the CDR3 is TGTGCCAGCAGCGTAGACAGGGGCTCTGGGGCCAACGTCCTGACTTTC. It encodes CASSVDRGSGANVLTF.

This clone came up once. The chain employs TRBV6-5 and TRBJ1-1; a possible D gene is TRBD1 (6 bases). The CDR3 consists of 14 residues. Germline CDR1 is MNHEY and CDR2 is SVGAGI. V was pared by 6 bases and J by 1 base, with 12 bases between. CDR3 loop: CASRALQGNTEAFF. The CDR3 nucleotides read TGTGCCAGCAGAGCACTACAGGGGAACACTGAAGCTTTCTTT.

This clone was detected a few times. The J gene is TRBJ2-7, the V gene TRBV11-3, with D perhaps being TRBD1 or TRBD2 (5 bases each). Germline V CDR1 and CDR2: SGHNT, YENEEA. This CDR3 spans 15 amino acids. With 5 bases removed from V and 4 bases from J, the gap between germline ends came to 18 bases. The CDR3 DNA reads TGTGCCAGCAGCCTTCTCCCCACTGGGGGATACGAGCAGTACTTC. Translating gives CASSLLPTGGYEQYF.

This chain joins TRBV6-5 and TRBJ1-2; TRBD1 agrees at 9 bases. CDR3 length: 15 residues. The germline gives CDR1 MNHEY, CDR2 SVGAGI. Unmatched junction bases numbered 8, after V lost 6 bases and J lost 3 bases. Here the CDR3 DNA reads TGTGCCAGCAGCCAAACAGGGGGCGCTTACTATGGCTACACCTTC. It specifies CASSQTGGAYYGYTF.

This chain uses TRBV27 with TRBJ2-7; TRBD2 matches at 13 bases. Unmatched junction bases numbered 9, after V lost 5 bases and J lost 5 bases. Germline V gives CDR1 MNHEY, CDR2 SMNVEV (reference sequence). The length of the CDR3 is 16 residues. CDR3 sequence: CASSLPGLAGRDEQYF. CDR3 DNA: TGTGCCAGCAGTCTACCGGGACTAGCGGGACGGGACGAGCAGTACTTC.

This rearrangement joins TRBV6-4 to TRBJ2-3, with TRBD2 as a possible D gene (6 bases). V was shortened by 6 bases and J by 5 bases, with 18 bases between the two germline ends. The germline V gene encodes CDR1 MRHNA and CDR2 SNTAGT. The CDR3 extends over 15 amino acids. CDR3: CASSVASESGDTQYF. CDR3 bases: TGTGCCAGCAGCGTAGCTAGCGAATCGGGAGATACGCAGTATTTT.

The gene calls are TRBV5-4 and TRBJ2-5, with TRBD2 identical over 8 bases. Trimming took 0 bases from V and 9 from J; bases not matched to a gene: 4. Germline CDR1 SGHNT, CDR2 YYREEE (reference sequence). The CDR3 consists of 13 residues. The CDR3 is CASSLAGGRAQYF. The CDR3 bases are TGTGCCAGCAGCTTGGCGGGAGGGCGGGCCCAGTACTTC.

The gene calls are TRBV18 and TRBJ1-2, with 7 nucleotides matching TRBD1. This CDR3 region has 14 residues. Germline V gives CDR1 KGHSH, CDR2 LQKENI. The V gene end was trimmed by 8 bases and the J gene end by 8 bases; junction bases not matched to a gene: 14. The CDR3 spells CASEKGGGAWGYTF. The CDR3 nucleotides read TGTGCCAGCGAAAAAGGAGGGGGCGCTTGGGGCTACACCTTC. Drawing the rest from reference TRBV18 and TRBJ1-2, the complete variable domain is NAGVMQNPRHLVRRRGQEARLRCSPMKGHSHVYWYRQLPEEGLKFMVYLQKENIIDESGMPKERFSAEFPKEGPSILRIQQVVRGDSAAYFCASEKGGGAWGYTFGSGTRLTVV.

CDR3 residues: CASSQDYIDRSYEQYF. The CDR3 nucleotides read TGCGCCAGCAGCCAAGATTATATCGACAGATCCTACGAGCAGTACTTC. This chain uses TRBV4-3 with TRBJ2-7; D might be TRBD1 (5 bases). Germline V lookup: CDR1 LGHNA, CDR2 YSLEER. Trimming took 0 bases from V and 1 from J, leaving 13 bases between them. This CDR3 comprises 16 residues.

The CDR3 region is CAWVPPRKNYGYTF. CDR3 DNA: TGTGCCTGGGTACCCCCCAGGAAAAACTATGGCTACACCTTC. The rearrangement links TRBV30 to TRBJ1-2; D gene ambiguous. The V gene lost 5 bases and the J gene lost 2 bases, with 15 bases spanning the gap. Germline-derived CDR1 and CDR2 are GTSNPN and SVGIG (reference sequence). The CDR3 length is 14 residues. The variable domain in full, with the rest retrieved from reference TRBV30 and TRBJ1-2, is SQTIHQWPATLVQPVGSPLSLECTVEGTSNPNLYWYRQAAGRGLQLLFYSVGIGQISSEVPQNLSASRPQDRQFILSSKKLLLSDSGFYLCAWVPPRKNYGYTFGSGTRLTVV.

This chain joins TRBV5-5 and TRBJ2-7, with TRBD1 as a possible D gene (6 bases). Germline-derived CDR1 and CDR2 are SGHKS and YYEKEE (reference sequence). The CDR3 contains 17 residues. Deletions cut 1 base from V and 4 bases from J, with 21 bases between. The CDR3 region is CASSLLLGTGLEYEQYF. The CDR3 coding sequence is TGTGCCAGCAGCTTGTTGTTGGGCACAGGGCTGGAGTACGAGCAGTACTTC.

In regard to this clone: Different DNA sequences within this sample yield the same CDR3. The chain is built from TRBV2 and TRBJ2-5, with no clear D. V was cut by 8 bases and J by 1 base, with 11 bases left in between. The CDR3 consists of 13 residues. Germline V gene lookup returns CDR1 SNHLY and CDR2 FYNNEI. The CDR3 nucleotides read TGTGCCAGCCGCTGGGAAACCCAAGAGACCCAGTACTTC. Protein sequence: CASRWETQETQYF.

The chain carries TRBV2 and TRBJ1-4, with 9 bases aligning to TRBD1. This CDR3 is 20 amino acids long. The V and J ends lost 4 bases and 8 bases, in that order; junction bases with no gene match: 23. Germline V CDR1 and CDR2: SNHLY, FYNNEI. CDR3 loop: CASSGGGSPGQGLFKEKLFF. DNA of the CDR3: TGTGCCAGCAGTGGCGGTGGTTCACCGGGACAGGGTCTTTTTAAAGAAAAACTGTTTTTT.

The genes are TRBV7-2 and TRBJ2-7; 11 nucleotides match TRBD1. With V trimmed by 4 bases and J by 3 bases, 2 bases remained unmatched. This CDR3 has 14 amino acids. The germline CDR1 and CDR2 sequences are SGHTA and FQGNSA. The CDR3 sequence: CASSWGTGGYEQYF. DNA for the CDR3: TGTGCCAGCAGCTGGGGGACAGGGGGCTACGAGCAGTACTTC.

On this clone: The sample holds other DNA sequences that translate to the same CDR3. The chain links TRBV9 to TRBJ2-1, with 11 bases lining up with TRBD2. The CDR3 is 15 residues long. Germline V gene data show CDR1 as SGDLS and CDR2 as YYNGEE. V lost 0 bases and J lost 7; bases outside the gene matches: 3. In DNA, the CDR3 is TGTGCCAGCAGCGTAGAGGGGACTAGCGGTAATGAGCAGTTCTTC. Translation gives CASSVEGTSGNEQFF.

This clone was seen only once. V gene TRBV28 combines with J gene TRBJ2-3; no reliable D call. From germline, CDR1 is MDHEN and CDR2 SYDVKM. CDR3 length: 13 residues. The germline V and J ends were trimmed by 7 bases and 0 bases, with 8 bases remaining between them. CDR3 in DNA: TGTGCCAGCAAACGAATTAGCACAGATACGCAGTATTTT. It is translated as CASKRISTDTQYF.